The 17 T cell receptor beta chains below come from one sample, sequenced in a study of cytomegalovirus exposure and HLA in healthy donors. PCR primers comprised 60 Vbeta and 13 Jbeta primers. Using immunoSEQ multiplex PCR, the repertoire was profiled, and TCRdb retains in-frame clones only, with some absent. The sample carries fewer than 250,000 clones, 75% to 80% recorded once. The sequenced sample consisted of PBMCs. Source of these receptors: a male donor in good health and CMV-seronegative.

The chain couples TRBV29-1 to TRBJ2-7, with 9 bases aligning to TRBD1. In germline, CDR1 is SQVTM, CDR2 ANQGSEA. V shed 3 bases and J 2 bases; nucleotides not matched to a gene: 5. The CDR3 extends over 14 amino acids. The CDR3 reads CSVDFGQGTYEQYF. The CDR3 nucleotides read TGCAGCGTTGACTTCGGACAGGGGACCTACGAGCAGTACTTC.

The gene calls are TRBV4-2 and TRBJ2-6; maybe TRBD2 (5 bases). The CDR3 has 16 amino acids. The germline V and J ends were trimmed by 0 bases and 3 bases, with 9 bases remaining between them. CDR1 is LGHNA and CDR2 is YNFKEQ in the germline V gene. The CDR3 reads CASSQDEGGGANVLTF. The CDR3 DNA reads TGTGCCAGCAGCCAAGATGAGGGTGGTGGGGCCAACGTCCTGACTTTC.

The V gene is TRBV28, the J gene TRBJ1-2; 7 nucleotides match TRBD1. This CDR3 is 14 amino acids long. In germline, CDR1 is MDHEN, CDR2 SYDVKM. The trim removed 7 bases at V and 8 bases at J, leaving 13 bases unmatched. The CDR3 sequence is CASTLTVGGGGYTF. The CDR3 region has the DNA TGTGCCAGCACCCTAACAGTAGGGGGCGGCGGCTACACCTTC.

The chain carries TRBV11-2 and TRBJ1-2; D is ambiguous. CDR1 and CDR2 from the germline V gene are SGHAT and FQNNGV. The CDR3 has 13 amino acids. V lost 1 base, J lost 8 bases, and 11 bases lay in between. Written as DNA, the CDR3 is TGTGCCAGCAGCTTAGTGGGTACGAGGGGCTACACCTTC. Protein sequence: CASSLVGTRGYTF.

The rearrangement links TRBV7-2 to TRBJ2-7, with 7 bases that match TRBD2. Germline V gene lookup returns CDR1 SGHTA and CDR2 FQGNSA. V lost 4 bases, J lost 3 bases, and 6 bases stayed unmatched. The CDR3 spans 14 residues. The CDR3 coding sequence is TGTGCCAGCAGCTCAGCTAGCGGACTCTACGAGCAGTACTTC. Translating it yields CASSSASGLYEQYF. The full variable domain, in which reference TRBV7-2 and TRBJ2-7 provide the parts outside the CDR3, is GAGVSQSPSNKVTEKGKDVELRCDPISGHTALYWYRQSLGQGLEFLIYFQGNSAPDKSGLPSDRFSAERTGGSVSTLTIQRTQQEDSAVYLCASSSASGLYEQYFGPGTRLTVT.

The chain couples TRBV7-2 to TRBJ2-1; 10 bases map to TRBD2. J gave up 4 bases and V 4 bases, and 7 bases lay outside the gene matches. The CDR3 is 16 residues long. Germline V lookup: CDR1 SGHTA, CDR2 FQGNSA. The CDR3 bases are TGTGCCAGCAGCTCCGTTAGCGGGAGGCCTTACAATGAGCAGTTCTTC. It specifies CASSSVSGRPYNEQFF.

This clone was counted between two and nine times. The chain employs TRBV10-3 and TRBJ2-5, with TRBD2 matching over 10 bases. Germline V gene data show CDR1 as ENHRY and CDR2 as SYGVKD. The CDR3 covers 15 residues. J gave up 4 bases and V 3 bases, and 5 bases lay outside the gene matches. CDR3 sequence reads: CAISDQRGGLETQYF. CDR3 coding DNA: TGTGCCATCAGTGATCAGCGGGGGGGCCTAGAGACCCAGTACTTC.

The gene calls are TRBV4-2 and TRBJ2-7; 14 nucleotides agree with TRBD2. This CDR3 is built from 19 residues. The germline V gene has CDR1 LGHNA and CDR2 YNFKEQ. V gave up 3 bases and J gave up 6 bases; unmatched junction bases: 16. The CDR3, as DNA: TGTGCCAGCAGCCAGCCGGGACTAGCGGGGGCTAGGGCCCTCTCCGAGCAGTACTTC. Encoded protein: CASSQPGLAGARALSEQYF.

The chain joins TRBV5-5 to TRBJ2-7; the D gene is possibly TRBD2 (6 bases). The germline V gene has CDR1 SGHKS and CDR2 YYEKEE (reference sequence). The CDR3 extends over 13 amino acids. Deletions cut 4 bases from V and 6 bases from J, with 14 bases between. The CDR3 here is CASSPDYVVEQYF. For the CDR3, the DNA is TGTGCCAGCAGCCCGGACTACGTGGTCGAGCAGTACTTC. The full variable domain, with the rest looked up from reference TRBV5-5 and TRBJ2-7, is DAGVTQSPTHLIKTRGQQVTLRCSPISGHKSVSWYQQVLGQGPQFIFQYYEKEERGRGNFPDRFSARQFPNYSSELNVNALLLGDSALYLCASSPDYVVEQYFGPGTRLTVT.

As DNA, the CDR3 is TGTGCCAGCGAGTCTCCCAACACTGAAGCTTTCTTT. Translating it yields CASESPNTEAFF. The rearrangement uses TRBV28 and TRBJ1-1; D gene uncertain. CDR1 is MDHEN, CDR2 SYDVKM, per germline. V was trimmed by 8 bases and J by 2 bases, leaving 9 bases between them. The CDR3 loop spans 12 amino acids.

V gene TRBV2 combines with J gene TRBJ1-5; 8 nucleotides line up with TRBD1. The CDR3 contains 13 residues. With V trimmed by 7 bases and J by 7 bases, 6 bases remained unmatched. The germline V gene encodes CDR1 SNHLY and CDR2 FYNNEI. The CDR3 coding sequence is TGTGCCAGCAAGGACAGGGTAAAGCAGCCCCAGCATTTT. Translating gives CASKDRVKQPQHF.

The chain combines TRBV25-1 with TRBJ1-5; perhaps TRBD1 as D (6 bases). Germline V lookup: CDR1 MGHDK, CDR2 SYGVNS. V lost 4 bases, J lost 2 bases, and 12 bases lay in between. The CDR3 runs 15 residues. In nucleotides, the CDR3 is TGTGCCAGCAGTGGGACAGCGCCTGGCAATCAGCCCCAGCATTTT. Translated, it gives CASSGTAPGNQPQHF.

The genes are TRBV2 and TRBJ1-2; D is ambiguous. Trimming took 7 bases from V and 2 from J, leaving 14 bases between them. The CDR3 is 14 residues long. CDR1 is SNHLY, CDR2 FYNNEI, per germline. The CDR3 loop is CASTSLTVNYGYTF. The CDR3 DNA is TGTGCCAGCACCAGTCTCACAGTGAACTATGGCTACACCTTC.

V is TRBV28 and J is TRBJ1-6; possible D gene TRBD1, 5 bases. CDR3 length: 14 amino acids. V gave up 6 bases and J gave up 9 bases, with 15 bases separating them. The germline V gene encodes CDR1 MDHEN and CDR2 SYDVKM. The CDR3 region has the DNA TGTGCCAGCAGGGGGGAGGGCAGGAGTTCACCCCTCCACTTT. Protein product: CASRGEGRSSPLHF.

The chain employs TRBV5-8 and TRBJ2-2; D gene unclear. V lost 2 bases, J lost 6 bases, and 8 bases lay in between. This CDR3 is built from 13 residues. Germline CDR1 and CDR2: SGHTS and YDEGEE. CDR3 sequence: CASSFVTAGELFF. In DNA, the CDR3 is TGTGCCAGCAGCTTTGTCACGGCCGGGGAGCTGTTTTTT. The variable domain in full, completed from reference TRBV5-8 and TRBJ2-2, reads EAGVTQSPTHLIKTRGQQATLRCSPISGHTSVYWYQQALGLGLQFLLWYDEGEERNRGNFPPRFSGRQFPNYSSELNVNALELEDSALYLCASSFVTAGELFFGEGSRLTVL.

This chain connects TRBV7-3 to TRBJ1-1, with a tentative D call TRBD1 (5 bases). The V gene's germline CDR1 is SGHTA and CDR2 FQGTGA. V lost 1 base, J lost 1 base, and 10 bases lay in between. The CDR3 covers 15 residues. The chain's CDR3 is CASSLSGGTNTEAFF. The CDR3 bases are TGTGCCAGCAGCTTAAGCGGGGGAACGAACACTGAAGCTTTCTTT.

The count of this clone is one. The chain links TRBV28 to TRBJ1-1; D may be TRBD1 (5 bases). The germline V gene encodes CDR1 MDHEN and CDR2 SYDVKM. V lost 8 bases, J lost 0 bases, and 13 bases lay in between. The CDR3 extends over 14 amino acids. The CDR3 loop is CASSQEIMNTEAFF. In DNA, the CDR3 is TGTGCCAGCTCACAGGAGATCATGAACACTGAAGCTTTCTTT.